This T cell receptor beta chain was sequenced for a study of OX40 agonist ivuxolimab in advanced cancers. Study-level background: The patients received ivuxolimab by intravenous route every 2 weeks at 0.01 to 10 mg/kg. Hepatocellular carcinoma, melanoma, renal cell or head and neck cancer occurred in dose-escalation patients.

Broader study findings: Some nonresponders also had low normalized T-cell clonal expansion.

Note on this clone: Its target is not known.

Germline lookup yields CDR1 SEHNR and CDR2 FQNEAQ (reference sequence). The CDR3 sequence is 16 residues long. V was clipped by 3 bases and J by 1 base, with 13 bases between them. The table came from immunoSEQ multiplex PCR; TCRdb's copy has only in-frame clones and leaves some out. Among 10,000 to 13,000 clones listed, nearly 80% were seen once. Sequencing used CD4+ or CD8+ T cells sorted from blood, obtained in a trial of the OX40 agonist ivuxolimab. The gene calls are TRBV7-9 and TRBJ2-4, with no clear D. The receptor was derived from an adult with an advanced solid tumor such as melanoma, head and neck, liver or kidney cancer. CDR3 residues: CASSFDSAAAKNIQYF. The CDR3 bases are TGTGCCAGCAGCTTCGACTCCGCTGCGGCCAAAAACATTCAGTACTTC. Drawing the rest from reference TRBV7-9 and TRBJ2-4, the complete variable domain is DTGVSQNPRHKITKRGQNVTFRCDPISEHNRLYWYRQTLGQGPEFLTYFQNEAQLEKSRLLSDRFSAERPKGSFSTLEIQRTEQGDSAMYLCASSFDSAAAKNIQYFGAGTRLSVL.